What follows are 27 T cell receptor beta chains derived from one specimen sequenced in a study of vaccination and CD4 T cells after COVID-19. Their target antigens are unknown. Treatment here: 10-day PBMC culture with coronavirus spike peptide pools or control peptides (ViraFEST assay). CD4+ T cells of the unexposed donor were collected before the COVID-19 pandemic (2011-2018). Cultured CD4+ T cell DNA was sequenced using the Oncomine TCR Beta short-read assay. Extraction of genomic DNA was performed on cultured CD4+ T cells. Each CDR3 protein is one row after TCRdb ran MiXCR on the PCR reads. The table lists roughly 10,000 distinct CDR3 sequences, just under 45% of them singletons. Sequencing was carried out using CD4+ T cells from blood, cultured in vitro. These receptors came from a human donor in good health.

The V and J genes are TRBV7-9 and TRBJ1-2; no firm D call. This CDR3 is 15 amino acids long. Deletions cut 3 bases from V and 3 bases from J, with 14 bases between. Germline lookup yields CDR1 SEHNR and CDR2 FQNEAQ (reference sequence). The CDR3 sequence is CASSFTGSFYYGYTF. The CDR3 DNA reads as TGTGCCAGCAGCTTTACCGGGTCCTTTTACTATGGCTACACCTTC.

The chain couples TRBV19 to TRBJ2-3; maybe TRBD2 (5 bases). The germline gives CDR1 LNHDA, CDR2 SQIVND (reference sequence). The CDR3 has 14 residues. V was trimmed by 3 bases and J by 0 bases, leaving 7 bases between them. CDR3 nucleotide sequence: TGTGCCAGTAGTATTCCGGGGAGCACAGATACGCAGTATTTT. This codes for CASSIPGSTDTQYF. The full variable domain, rest sourced from reference TRBV19 and TRBJ2-3, is DGGITQSPKYLFRKEGQNVTLSCEQNLNHDAMYWYRQDPGQGLRLIYYSQIVNDFQKGDIAEGYSVSREKKESFPLTVTSAQKNPTAFYLCASSIPGSTDTQYFGPGTRLTVL.

The gene calls are TRBV5-1 and TRBJ2-1, with a weak D call TRBD2 (6 bases). The CDR3 length is 15 residues. V was cut by 2 bases and J by 8 bases, with 17 bases left in between. Germline CDR1 and CDR2: SGHRS and YFSETQ. CDR3 DNA sequence: TGCGCCAGCAGCTTTGCCGGGACTCGTGCGGATGAGCAGTTCTTC. Translating gives CASSFAGTRADEQFF.

This chain connects TRBV11-2 to TRBJ2-2, with D hard to call. Germline lookup yields CDR1 SGHAT and CDR2 FQNNGV. The CDR3 runs to 14 residues. With 1 base removed from V and 6 bases from J, the gap between germline ends came to 9 bases. The CDR3 is CASSLGRWAGELFF. DNA of the CDR3: TGTGCCAGCAGCTTAGGGCGCTGGGCCGGGGAGCTGTTTTTT.

The chain links TRBV12-3 or TRBV12-4 to TRBJ1-5; D uncertain. The CDR3 consists of 14 residues. V was clipped by 8 bases and J by 4 bases, with 15 bases between them. CDR3: CASGRVGGNQPQHF. As DNA, the CDR3 is TGTGCCAGCGGCCGGGTCGGAGGTAATCAGCCCCAGCATTTT.

The chain uses TRBV7-2 and TRBJ2-5; D not certain. The germline V gene has CDR1 SGHTA and CDR2 FQGNSA. V was cut by 8 bases and J by 5 bases, with 15 bases left in between. The CDR3 covers 13 residues. Written as DNA, the CDR3 is TGTGCCAGCGCCATGTTGGGTGGCGAGACCCAGTACTTC. It codes for CASAMLGGETQYF.

In DNA, the CDR3 is TGTGCCAGCAGTCCGTCTACAGGGGATCAGCCCCAGCATTTT. Its translation is CASSPSTGDQPQHF. The V and J genes are TRBV12-3 or TRBV12-4 and TRBJ1-5; 7 bases map to TRBD1. With 5 bases clipped from V and 5 bases from J, the junction kept 6 bases outside the gene matches. The CDR3 has 14 residues.

The chain recombines TRBV27 with TRBJ2-1; TRBD1 aligns across 8 bases. CDR1 MNHEY and CDR2 SMNVEV come from the germline V gene (reference sequence). V lost 5 bases and J lost 4; bases outside the gene matches: 4. The CDR3 runs to 14 residues. CDR3 nucleotides: TGTGCCAGCAGTCCTTGGGACAGGTACAATGAGCAGTTCTTC. It yields the protein CASSPWDRYNEQFF.

The chain carries TRBV5-8 and TRBJ1-5; a weak D match, TRBD1 (6 bases). This CDR3 has 16 residues. V was clipped by 3 bases and J by 2 bases, with 15 bases between them. CDR1 SGHTS and CDR2 YDEGEE come from the germline V gene. CDR3 nucleotide sequence: TGTGCCAGCAGCTCGGACAGATGGGTAGGCAATCAGCCCCAGCATTTT. This codes for CASSSDRWVGNQPQHF.

V usage is TRBV24-1 and J usage is TRBJ2-3; TRBD2 agrees at 9 bases. Germline-derived CDR1 and CDR2 are KGHDR and SFDVKD. CDR3 length equals 15 residues. Trimming took 4 bases from V and 4 from J; bases not matched to a gene: 5. CDR3 coding DNA: TGTGCCACCAGTGAAGTGGGACTAGCATCAGATACGCAGTATTTT. It encodes CATSEVGLASDTQYF.

This clonotype was counted only a few times. The chain's CDR3 is CATSPGQGASGETQYF. The CDR3 DNA reads as TGTGCCACCTCCCCGGGGCAGGGGGCCTCGGGGGAGACCCAGTACTTC. The V call is TRBV24-1, the J call TRBJ2-5, with TRBD1 matching 8 bases. There are 16 residues in the CDR3. The junction had 16 bases not matched to a gene; V was cut back by 9 bases and J by 5 bases. The germline V gene has CDR1 KGHDR and CDR2 SFDVKD.

This chain uses TRBV28 with TRBJ1-5; the D is unclear. Germline loops: CDR1 MDHEN, CDR2 SYDVKM. This CDR3 has 15 amino acids. Trimming took 2 bases from V and 12 from J, leaving 20 bases between them. The CDR3 loop reads CASSLGYPGLVSQHF. CDR3 nucleotide sequence: TGTGCCAGCAGTTTAGGCTATCCGGGTTTGGTAAGCCAGCATTTT.

V and J are TRBV6-5 and TRBJ1-1; D is unclear. Per germline, CDR1 MNHEY and CDR2 SVGAGI. The CDR3 consists of 16 residues. V was clipped by 1 base and J by 0 bases, with 12 bases between them. In DNA, the CDR3 is TGTGCCAGCAGTTACTTAGAGGTGGGGTTGAACACTGAAGCTTTCTTT. Protein sequence: CASSYLEVGLNTEAFF.

The chain employs TRBV6-2 or TRBV6-3 and TRBJ1-3; D call uncertain. The germline V gene has CDR1 MNHEY and CDR2 SVGEGT. The V end was cut by 8 bases, the J end by 0 bases, with 17 bases between. This CDR3 region has 16 residues. The DNA of the CDR3 is TGTGCCAGCTCAAGAAGCCTCCCGGGCTCTGGAAACACCATATATTTT. It specifies CASSRSLPGSGNTIYF.

This clonotype was counted between two and nine times. This chain joins TRBV24-1 and TRBJ1-1; no clear D gene. Germline-derived CDR1 and CDR2 are KGHDR and SFDVKD. The length of the CDR3 is 13 residues. Trimming took 0 bases from V and 8 from J, leaving 9 bases between them. The chain's CDR3 is CATSDLSRHEAFF. The CDR3 coding sequence is TGTGCCACCAGTGATTTGTCCCGCCACGAAGCTTTCTTT.

CDR3 nucleotides: TGTGCCAGCAGCTTACAGGGCCAAGGCGCTGAAGCTTTCTTT. Protein: CASSLQGQGAEAFF. This rearrangement joins TRBV7-3 to TRBJ1-1; possible D gene TRBD1, 5 bases. The CDR3 length is 14 residues. The V end lost 2 bases, the J end lost 6 bases, and 13 bases lay between the germline ends. Looked up from germline, CDR1 is SGHTA and CDR2 is FQGTGA. The full variable domain, in which reference TRBV7-3 and TRBJ1-1 provide the parts outside the CDR3, is GAGVSQTPSNKVTEKGKYVELRCDPISGHTALYWYRQSLGQGPEFLIYFQGTGAADDSGLPNDRFFAVRPEGSVSTLKIQRTERGDSAVYLCASSLQGQGAEAFFGQGTRLTVV.

This chain connects TRBV25-1 to TRBJ1-5; weak D call: TRBD1 (5 bases). Looked up from germline, CDR1 is MGHDK and CDR2 is SYGVNS. V was shortened by 6 bases and J by 4 bases, with 13 bases between the two germline ends. CDR3 length equals 14 residues. DNA of the CDR3: TGTGCCAGCAGCGGGGCAGATCCTAATCAGCCCCAGCATTTT. This encodes CASSGADPNQPQHF.

V usage is TRBV4-1 and J usage is TRBJ1-5; D unresolved. The CDR3 loop spans 16 amino acids. V was clipped by 0 bases and J by 2 bases, with 11 bases between them. CDR1 and CDR2 from the germline V gene are MGHRA and YSYEKL. DNA of the CDR3: TGCGCCAGCAGCCAAGATAAACTAAAGGGCAATCAGCCCCAGCATTTT. It is translated as CASSQDKLKGNQPQHF.

The chain joins TRBV28 to TRBJ2-2; 8 bases map to TRBD1. This CDR3 is built from 17 residues. Germline CDR1 is MDHEN and CDR2 is SYDVKM. Losses at the gene ends were 4 bases for V and 2 bases for J; bases not matched to a gene: 9. CDR3 nucleotide sequence: TGTGCCAGCAGTTCGGGCGGACAGGGTTTTAACACCGGGGAGCTGTTTTTT. Protein: CASSSGGQGFNTGELFF.

This rearrangement joins TRBV28 to TRBJ2-1, with D possibly being TRBD2 (6 bases). Germline assignment: CDR1 MDHEN and CDR2 SYDVKM. Deletions cut 4 bases from V and 8 bases from J, with 9 bases between. The CDR3 is made up of 12 amino acids. The CDR3 spells CASSSTSYEQFF. DNA of the CDR3: TGTGCCAGCAGTTCCACTAGCTATGAGCAGTTCTTC. Together with reference TRBV28 and TRBJ2-1, the CDR3 gives the full variable domain: DVKVTQSSRYLVKRTGEKVFLECVQDMDHENMFWYRQDPGLGLRLIYFSYDVKMKEKGDIPEGYSVSREKKERFSLILESASTNQTSMYLCASSSTSYEQFFGPGTRLTVL.

V usage is TRBV28 and J usage is TRBJ1-2, with 8 bases lining up with TRBD1. The ends lost 5 bases at V and 5 bases at J; junction bases unmatched: 10. The CDR3 spans 15 residues. Germline V gives CDR1 MDHEN, CDR2 SYDVKM. Here the CDR3 reads CASSPRTGQSYGYTF. DNA of the CDR3: TGTGCCAGCAGTCCCCGGACAGGGCAAAGTTATGGCTACACCTTC.

The sample holds a few counts of this clonotype. The V call is TRBV6-1, the J call TRBJ1-1, with D unclear. Germline assignment: CDR1 MNHNS and CDR2 SASEGT. V was cut by 4 bases and J by 2 bases, with 11 bases left in between. The CDR3 loop spans 14 amino acids. The CDR3 loop is CASSGGVGNTEAFF. The CDR3 region has the DNA TGTGCCAGCAGTGGGGGAGTTGGAAACACTGAAGCTTTCTTT.

This clonotype showed up just a few times. The chain employs TRBV7-2 and TRBJ2-1; no definite D call. V shed 5 bases and J shed 10 bases, with 12 bases lying between them. The CDR3 has 12 residues. The germline V gene encodes CDR1 SGHTA and CDR2 FQGNSA. The CDR3 spells CASSPGRREQFF. DNA of the CDR3: TGTGCCAGCAGCCCCGGGCGTCGGGAGCAGTTCTTC.

The chain couples TRBV16 to TRBJ1-2, with no clear D. The CDR3 consists of 13 residues. V gave up 3 bases and J gave up 9 bases, with 14 bases separating them. Looked up from germline, CDR1 is KGHSY and CDR2 is FQNENV. CDR3 residues: CASSHKTGGSYTF. CDR3 nucleotide sequence: TGTGCCAGCAGCCACAAAACGGGAGGGAGCTACACCTTC.

Points on this clonotype: It is unclear where the CDR3 begins or ends on the DNA, so no DNA is shown, and the CDR3 is as TCRdb lists it. The chain uses TRBV7-5 and TRBJ2-1; TRBD2 is the table's D call, not checked against the DNA. TRBV7-5 is a known pseudogene. The CDR3 sequence runs 20 residues, both termini included. The CDR3 reads CISVPEARDGGGTPYNEQFF.

The genes are TRBV6-4 and TRBJ2-3; 11 bases align to TRBD2. The CDR3 length is 14 residues. Trimming took 6 bases from V and 4 from J; bases not matched to a gene: 3. Looked up from germline, CDR1 is MRHNA and CDR2 is SNTAGT. The CDR3 spells CASRLAGDADTQYF. CDR3 nucleotide sequence: TGTGCCAGCAGACTAGCGGGAGATGCAGATACGCAGTATTTT.

This sequence joins TRBV11-2 and TRBJ2-7; possibly TRBD1 or TRBD2 for D (5 bases each). V gave up 0 bases and J gave up 12 bases, with 12 bases separating them. This CDR3 has 12 residues. Germline-derived CDR1 and CDR2 are SGHAT and FQNNGV. CDR3 in amino acids: CASSLDGAITYF. Here the CDR3 DNA reads TGTGCCAGCAGCTTAGACGGGGCCATCACGTACTTC.